This TCR beta chain was found in a study of T-cell memory formation after mild COVID-19. Germline lookup yields CDR1 WSHSY and CDR2 SAAADI. V was clipped by 5 bases and J by 8 bases, with 21 bases between them. The CDR3 runs to 16 residues. MiXCR, run by TCRdb on the 5' RACE reads, gives a single entry per CDR3 protein. The data contain about 390,000 distinct CDR3 sequences, about 17% of them singletons. The chain joins TRBV10-2 to TRBJ2-2; possible D gene TRBD1, 5 bases. The sequenced material came from PBMCs or a T cell subset sorted from them (not recorded which). This receptor was taken from a man younger than 35 who had mild COVID-19 (a few samples of this study predate the infection). Cell type and time point are not known. The CDR3 here is CASSLLTDHSRGELFF. CDR3 sequence (DNA): TGCGCCAGCAGTCTCTTGACAGACCACAGTAGGGGGGAGCTGTTTTTT.